This TCR beta chain was recovered during a study of tumor and adjacent non-tumor tissue in lung cancer. Across the study: Patients were aged roughly 31 to 76, roughly nine men and 5 women, stage I to III.

General study results and limits: Tumor TCR diversity, when higher, was linked to shorter survival. Significantly higher TCR diversity was found in tumor than normal lung.

The template was RNA from unsorted bulk tissue. Between the trimmed V and J ends, which lost 5 bases and 1 base, there was a span of 11 bases. The CDR3 contains 14 residues. Per the germline V gene, CDR1 is SEHNR and CDR2 is FQNEAQ (reference sequence). Remarks on this clonotype: Its antigen is as yet unknown.

Three rounds of nested PCR, following a modified ARM-PCR protocol, produced the TCRbeta library. MiXCR was run by TCRdb on the multiplex PCR reads, yielding one entry per CDR3 protein. The sample comprises roughly 140,000 distinct CDR3 sequences, approximately 66% of which are singletons, and over 15% rests with the top ten. Material: lung tumor tissue. This TCR was recovered from a man aged 60-69 years with small cell lung cancer. The rearrangement joins TRBV7-9 to TRBJ1-1; possible D gene TRBD1, 5 bases. The CDR3 sequence: CASSAGGGNTEAFF. The CDR3 nucleotides read TGTGCCAGCAGCGCCGGGGGGGGGAACACTGAAGCTTTCTTT.